These 3 T cell receptor beta chains came from one sample sequenced in a study of control samples from healthy donors and cancer patients. Using immunoSEQ multiplex PCR, the repertoire was profiled, and TCRdb retains in-frame clones only, with some absent. The data contain 140,000 or so clones, about nine tenths of them singletons. Sequenced sample: blood. The origin of the receptors is a man aged 25-45 years in good health.

This clone was recorded a few times. This chain uses TRBV10-3 with TRBJ1-2, with 8 bases matching TRBD1. This CDR3 is built from 14 residues. Germline lookup yields CDR1 ENHRY and CDR2 SYGVKD. Trimming took 6 bases from V and 3 from J; bases not matched to a gene: 6. CDR3 region: CAIRPGGVDYGYTF. CDR3 coding DNA: TGTGCCATCAGACCAGGGGGCGTCGACTATGGCTACACCTTC.

J is TRBJ1-2 and V is TRBV3-1 (or the pseudogene TRBV3-2), with TRBD1 identical over 7 bases. The V gene's germline CDR1 is LGHDT and CDR2 YNNKEL (reference sequence). With 3 bases clipped from V and 0 bases from J, the junction kept 4 bases outside the gene matches. The CDR3 sequence is 15 residues long. CDR3 in amino acids: CASSQIQGTNYGYTF. The CDR3 DNA follows: TGTGCCAGCAGCCAGATACAGGGGACTAACTATGGCTACACCTTC.

This clone was observed a single time. The V gene is TRBV7-9, the J gene TRBJ1-1; 7 bases align to TRBD1. V dropped 7 bases and J dropped 6; count of bases not matched to a gene: 5. CDR3 size: 12 residues. From germline, CDR1 is SEHNR and CDR2 FQNEAQ (reference sequence). This CDR3 is CASNDRAAEAFF. The DNA for the CDR3 is TGTGCCAGCAACGACAGGGCGGCTGAAGCTTTCTTT. Full variable domain (rest looked up from reference TRBV7-9 and TRBJ1-1): DTGVSQNPRHKITKRGQNVTFRCDPISEHNRLYWYRQTLGQGPEFLTYFQNEAQLEKSRLLSDRFSAERPKGSFSTLEIQRTEQGDSAMYLCASNDRAAEAFFGQGTRLTVV.